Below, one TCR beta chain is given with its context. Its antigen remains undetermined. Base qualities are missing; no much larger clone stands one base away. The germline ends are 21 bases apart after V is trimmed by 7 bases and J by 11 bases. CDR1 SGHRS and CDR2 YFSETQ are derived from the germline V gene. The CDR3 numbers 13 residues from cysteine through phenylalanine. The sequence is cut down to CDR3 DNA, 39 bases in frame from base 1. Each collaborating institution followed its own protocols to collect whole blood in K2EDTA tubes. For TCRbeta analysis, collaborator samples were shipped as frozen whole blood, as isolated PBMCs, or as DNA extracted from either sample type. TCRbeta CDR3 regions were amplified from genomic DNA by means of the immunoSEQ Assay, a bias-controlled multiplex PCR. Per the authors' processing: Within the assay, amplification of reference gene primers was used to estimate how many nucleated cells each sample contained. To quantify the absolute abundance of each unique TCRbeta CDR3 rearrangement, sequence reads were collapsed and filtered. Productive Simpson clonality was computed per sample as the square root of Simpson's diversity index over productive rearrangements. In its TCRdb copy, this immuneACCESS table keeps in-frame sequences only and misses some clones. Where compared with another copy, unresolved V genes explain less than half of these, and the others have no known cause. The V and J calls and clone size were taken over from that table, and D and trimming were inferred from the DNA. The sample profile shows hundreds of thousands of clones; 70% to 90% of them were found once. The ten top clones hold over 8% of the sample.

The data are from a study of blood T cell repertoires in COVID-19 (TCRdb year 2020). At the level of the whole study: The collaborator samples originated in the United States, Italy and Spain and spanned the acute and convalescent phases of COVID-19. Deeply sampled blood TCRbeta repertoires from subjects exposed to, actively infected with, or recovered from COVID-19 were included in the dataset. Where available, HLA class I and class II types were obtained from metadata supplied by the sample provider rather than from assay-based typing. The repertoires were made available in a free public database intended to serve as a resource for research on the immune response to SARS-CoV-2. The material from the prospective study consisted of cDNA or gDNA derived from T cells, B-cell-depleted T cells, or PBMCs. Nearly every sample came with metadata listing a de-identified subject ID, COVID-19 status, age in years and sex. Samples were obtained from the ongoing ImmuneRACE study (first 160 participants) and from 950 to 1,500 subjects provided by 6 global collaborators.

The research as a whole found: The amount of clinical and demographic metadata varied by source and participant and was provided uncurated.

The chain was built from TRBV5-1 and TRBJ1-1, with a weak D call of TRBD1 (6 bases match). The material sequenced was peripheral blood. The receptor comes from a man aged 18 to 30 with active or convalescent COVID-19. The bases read TGCGCCAGCTACCCCGGGGACACCGCGAGGGCTTTCTTT. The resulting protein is CASYPGDTARAFF.